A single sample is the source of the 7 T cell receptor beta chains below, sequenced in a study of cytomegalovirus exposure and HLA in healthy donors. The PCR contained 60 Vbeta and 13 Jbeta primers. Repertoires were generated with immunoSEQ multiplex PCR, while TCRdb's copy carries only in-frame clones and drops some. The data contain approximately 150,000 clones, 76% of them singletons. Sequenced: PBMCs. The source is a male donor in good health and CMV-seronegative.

The CDR3 region is CASSPLSGTGFSGEQYF. CDR3 DNA: TGTGCCAGCAGCCCCCTCTCCGGGACAGGGTTTTCTGGTGAGCAGTACTTC. The chain carries TRBV7-2 and TRBJ2-7, with TRBD1 identical over 9 bases. J lost 7 bases, V lost 5 bases, and 18 bases had no gene match. Germline V gene lookup returns CDR1 SGHTA and CDR2 FQGNSA. The CDR3 sequence is 17 residues long.

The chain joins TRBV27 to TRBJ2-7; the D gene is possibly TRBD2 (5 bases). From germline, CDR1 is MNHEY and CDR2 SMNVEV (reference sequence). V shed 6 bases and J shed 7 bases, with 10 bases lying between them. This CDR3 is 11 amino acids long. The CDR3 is CASSSSGEQYF. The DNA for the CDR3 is TGTGCCAGCAGCTCCTCGGGGGAGCAGTACTTC.

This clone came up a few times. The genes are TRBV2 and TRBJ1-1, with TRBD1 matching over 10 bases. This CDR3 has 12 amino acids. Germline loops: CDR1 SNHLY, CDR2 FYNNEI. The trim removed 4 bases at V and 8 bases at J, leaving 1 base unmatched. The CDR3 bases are TGTGCCAGCAGTGGACAGGGGGCGGAAGCTTTCTTT. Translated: CASSGQGAEAFF.

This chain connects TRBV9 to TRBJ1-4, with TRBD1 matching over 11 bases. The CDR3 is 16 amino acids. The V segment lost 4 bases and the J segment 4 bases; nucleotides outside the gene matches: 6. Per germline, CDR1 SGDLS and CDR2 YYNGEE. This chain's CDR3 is CASSIRTGGRNEKLFF. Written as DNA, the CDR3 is TGTGCCAGCAGCATTCGGACAGGGGGCCGTAATGAAAAACTGTTTTTT.

CDR3 sequence reads: CASSPAGTGVVGGPQHF. The CDR3 DNA follows: TGTGCCAGCTCACCTGCCGGGACAGGGGTCGTTGGTGGGCCCCAGCATTTT. The chain uses TRBV18 and TRBJ1-5, with 10 bases that match TRBD1. The CDR3 totals 17 residues. Germline lookup yields CDR1 KGHSH and CDR2 LQKENI. After removal of 3 bases from V and 9 bases from J, the junction contained 14 bases not matched to a gene.

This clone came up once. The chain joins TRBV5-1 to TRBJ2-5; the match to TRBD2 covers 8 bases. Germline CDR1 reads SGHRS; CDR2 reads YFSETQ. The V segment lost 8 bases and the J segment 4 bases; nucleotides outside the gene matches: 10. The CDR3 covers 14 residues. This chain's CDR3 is CASRETSALETQYF. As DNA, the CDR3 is TGCGCCAGTCGTGAGACTAGCGCATTAGAGACCCAGTACTTC.

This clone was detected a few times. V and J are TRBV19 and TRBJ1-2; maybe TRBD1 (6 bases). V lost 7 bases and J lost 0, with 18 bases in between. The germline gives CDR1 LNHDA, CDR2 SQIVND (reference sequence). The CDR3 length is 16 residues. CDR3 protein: CASIYRPGAANYGYTF. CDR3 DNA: TGTGCCAGTATCTATCGTCCAGGGGCAGCTAACTATGGCTACACCTTC. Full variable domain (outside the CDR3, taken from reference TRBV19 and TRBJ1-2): DGGITQSPKYLFRKEGQNVTLSCEQNLNHDAMYWYRQDPGQGLRLIYYSQIVNDFQKGDIAEGYSVSREKKESFPLTVTSAQKNPTAFYLCASIYRPGAANYGYTFGSGTRLTVV.